One sample yielded the 7 T cell receptor beta chains listed below, sequenced in a study of shared clonotypes between healthy human individuals. Cells designated naive CD8 were CD45RO-negative and were positively selected for CCR7, with terminally differentiated effector memory CD45RA+ cells excluded. Using immunoSEQ multiplex PCR, the repertoire was profiled, and TCRdb retains in-frame clones only, with some absent. The repertoire consists of roughly 2,000,000 clones, with 90% to 95% occurring once and the leading ten covering over 1.5%. What was sequenced was naive CD8+ T cells from PBMCs. All receptors derive from a man in his late teens or twenties in good health. Some clones in this sample may be carry-over from other donors' samples.

The chain combines TRBV7-2 with TRBJ2-7; 14 nucleotides match TRBD2. The CDR3 covers 16 residues. Trimming removed 5 bases from V and 2 bases from J; junction bases left unmatched: 5. Germline-derived CDR1 and CDR2 are SGHTA and FQGNSA. This CDR3 is CASSRGLAGDPYEQYF. The DNA for the CDR3 is TGTGCCAGCAGCCGGGGACTAGCGGGAGACCCCTACGAGCAGTACTTC.

The V and J genes are TRBV4-3 and TRBJ2-5; 7 bases match TRBD2. The J call may be wrong; the DNA end is better matched by TRBJ2-7. Germline V gives CDR1 LGHNA, CDR2 YSLEER. This CDR3 has 15 residues. This chain's CDR3 is CASSQLAAPGNEQYF. CDR3 DNA sequence: TGCGCCAGCAGCCAACTAGCGGCCCCGGGGAACGAGCAGTACTTC.

The DNA for the CDR3 is TGTGCCACCAGCAACTTAGCGGGGGGATACAATGAGCAGTTCTTC. Protein product: CATSNLAGGYNEQFF. The chain recombines TRBV15 with TRBJ2-1; TRBD2 aligns across 10 bases. The V segment lost 4 bases and the J segment 4 bases; nucleotides outside the gene matches: 4. The germline V gene encodes CDR1 LNHNV and CDR2 YYDKDF (reference sequence). The CDR3 has 15 amino acids. The whole variable domain, remainder taken from reference TRBV15 and TRBJ2-1, is DAMVIQNPRYQVTQFGKPVTLSCSQTLNHNVMYWYQQKSSQAPKLLFHYYDKDFNNEADTPDNFQSRRPNTSFCFLDIRSPGLGDTAMYLCATSNLAGGYNEQFFGPGTRLTVL.

The chain couples TRBV12-2 to TRBJ2-2; TRBD2 is taken as the D call from the table, unchecked against the DNA. TRBV12-2 is labeled a pseudogene. The CDR3 spans 13 residues. The CDR3 loop is CASRLREAGELFF. The CDR3 DNA sequence: TGTGCAAGTCGCTTAAGGGAGGCCGGGGAGCTGTTTTTT.

The chain carries TRBV7-3 and TRBJ2-1, with TRBD2 identical over 7 bases. The length of the CDR3 is 20 residues. V shed 2 bases and J 7 bases; nucleotides not matched to a gene: 23. The germline CDR1 and CDR2 sequences are SGHTA and FQGTGA. This chain's CDR3 is CASSLVGSSASGPLGNEQFF. The CDR3 DNA sequence: TGTGCCAGCAGCTTAGTAGGATCTTCGGCTAGCGGTCCTCTAGGGAATGAGCAGTTCTTC.

The V gene is TRBV15, the J gene TRBJ2-7; D possibly corresponds to TRBD1 (7 bases). Germline V CDR1 and CDR2: LNHNV, YYDKDF (reference sequence). Trimming took 5 bases from V and 2 from J, leaving 13 bases between them. The CDR3 consists of 14 residues. The CDR3 here is CATSAQGGPYEQYF. The CDR3 DNA follows: TGTGCCACCAGCGCGCAGGGGGGACCCTACGAGCAGTACTTC.

The chain joins TRBV27 to TRBJ1-5, with D tentatively TRBD1 (5 bases). Trimming removed 5 bases from V and 0 bases from J, with 8 bases in between. This CDR3 has 14 amino acids. Germline V lookup: CDR1 MNHEY, CDR2 SMNVEV (reference sequence). This chain's CDR3 is CASSETVSNQPQHF. CDR3 DNA: TGTGCCAGCAGTGAGACAGTTAGCAATCAGCCCCAGCATTTT.